These 5 T cell receptor beta chains were all obtained from the same sample, sequenced in a study of T cells in localized non-small cell lung cancer. Only in-frame clones appear in the TCRdb table, and some are missing; sequencing was by immunoSEQ multiplex PCR. The sample lists around 67,000 clones, 85% to 90% occurring once. The source was peripheral blood, collected before any cancer treatment. All receptors derive from a woman aged 40-70 years with stage I lung adenocarcinoma.

This clone was seen a single time. CDR3 sequence (DNA): TGTGCCAGCACCGGACTAGCGGGAGGCTTGTACGAGCAGTACTTC. Amino acids: CASTGLAGGLYEQYF. The rearrangement uses TRBV28 and TRBJ2-7, with 14 bases lining up with TRBD2. Germline V lookup: CDR1 MDHEN, CDR2 SYDVKM. The CDR3 loop spans 15 amino acids. Unmatched junction bases numbered 6, after V lost 7 bases and J lost 4 bases.

V is TRBV5-1 and J is TRBJ1-1; 7 bases map to TRBD1. Per the germline V gene, CDR1 is SGHRS and CDR2 is YFSETQ. The CDR3 has 15 residues. Losses at the gene ends were 1 base for V and 1 base for J; bases not matched to a gene: 4. The CDR3 loop is CASSLTGEQNTEAFF. CDR3 nucleotides: TGCGCCAGCAGCTTGACAGGGGAGCAGAACACTGAAGCTTTCTTT. The full variable domain, its missing parts supplied by reference TRBV5-1 and TRBJ1-1, is KAGVTQTPRYLIKTRGQQVTLSCSPISGHRSVSWYQQTPGQGLQFLFEYFSETQRNKGNFPGRFSGRQFSNSRSEMNVSTLELGDSALYLCASSLTGEQNTEAFFGQGTRLTVV.

The chain links TRBV5-1 to TRBJ2-1; TRBD1 matches 9 bases. The CDR3 extends over 12 amino acids. V was pared by 6 bases and J by 14 bases, with 9 bases of the junction left unmatched. The germline gives CDR1 SGHRS, CDR2 YFSETQ. The DNA of the CDR3 is TGCGCCAGCAATAATGACGGGACAGGGAAGTTCTTC. It is translated as CASNNDGTGKFF. Using reference TRBV5-1 and TRBJ2-1 for the parts outside the CDR3, the full variable domain is KAGVTQTPRYLIKTRGQQVTLSCSPISGHRSVSWYQQTPGQGLQFLFEYFSETQRNKGNFPGRFSGRQFSNSRSEMNVSTLELGDSALYLCASNNDGTGKFFGPGTRLTVL.

The rearrangement joins TRBV11-2 to TRBJ2-7; 7 bases match TRBD1. The CDR3 extends over 16 amino acids. V gave up 4 bases and J gave up 4 bases; unmatched junction bases: 13. Germline CDR1 reads SGHAT; CDR2 reads FQNNGV. CDR3 DNA: TGTGCCAGCAGCTCTAGGGTCGACAGGGCAAATTACGAGCAGTACTTC. Translating it yields CASSSRVDRANYEQYF.

In DNA, the CDR3 is TGTGCCAGCACTAGGGCAGGGATGGGCTACGAGCAGTACTTC. Its translation: CASTRAGMGYEQYF. The J gene is TRBJ2-7, the V gene TRBV6-6; a weak D match, TRBD1 (5 bases). Germline loops: CDR1 MNHNY, CDR2 SVGAGI (reference sequence). This CDR3 has 14 residues. Trimming cost V 7 bases and J 3 bases, with 16 bases left between them.